This TCR beta chain was sequenced for a study of response to subunit inactivated influenza vaccine. The study's findings and limits: Seasonal influenza vaccination, on each occasion, was suggested by the authors to recruit few new T cells.

As concerns this clonotype: Its specificity is unknown.

Germline values: CDR1 SGHRS, CDR2 YFSETQ. CDR3 length equals 16 residues. V dropped 4 bases and J dropped 5 bases, with 21 bases sitting between them. TCRdb called the RT-PCR reads again in MiXCR, with one record for every CDR3 protein. The top ten clones hold roughly 10% of a sample with around 750,000 distinct CDR3 sequences, 21% of them seen once. The sequence was obtained from a man between 45 and 60 years old who received an inactivated influenza vaccine. The sequencing here drew on PBMCs from blood, taken more than 4 days after vaccination. V is TRBV5-1 and J is TRBJ1-2, with TRBD1 as a possible D gene (6 bases). CDR3 DNA sequence: TGCGCCAGCAGCCTCGGCCGGGGGGCCGGGGAGTATGGCTACACCTTC. Protein: CASSLGRGAGEYGYTF.